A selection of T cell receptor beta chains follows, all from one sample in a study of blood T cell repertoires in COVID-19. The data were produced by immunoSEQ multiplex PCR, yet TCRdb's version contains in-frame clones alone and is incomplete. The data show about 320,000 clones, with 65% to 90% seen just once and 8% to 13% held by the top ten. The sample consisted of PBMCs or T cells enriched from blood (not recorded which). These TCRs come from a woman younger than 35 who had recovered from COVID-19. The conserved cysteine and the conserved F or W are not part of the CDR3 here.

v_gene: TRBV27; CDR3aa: ASRTQGAGTEAF
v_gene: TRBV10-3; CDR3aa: AISELYEQY
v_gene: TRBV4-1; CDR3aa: ASSQEVRGSAGELF
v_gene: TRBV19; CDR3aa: ASSIGAGLTDTQY
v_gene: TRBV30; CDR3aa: AWSVMDNQNTEAF
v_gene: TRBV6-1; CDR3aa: ASSESNGSMRYT
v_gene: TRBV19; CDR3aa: ASSQGQIFTGELF
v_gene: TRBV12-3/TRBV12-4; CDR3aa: ASSLNTYNEQF
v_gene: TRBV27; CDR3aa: ASSQGTGITAF
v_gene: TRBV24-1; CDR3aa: ATSRGTEAF
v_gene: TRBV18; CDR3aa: ASTDAGNEQY
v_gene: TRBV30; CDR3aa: AWSMSDSYGYT
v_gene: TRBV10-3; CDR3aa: AISELRQGLVYEQY
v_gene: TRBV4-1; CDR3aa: ASSRTKQGANYEQY
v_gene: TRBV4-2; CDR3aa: ASSPTSALGRDGELF
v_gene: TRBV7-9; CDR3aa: ASSSRQDPLNTEAF
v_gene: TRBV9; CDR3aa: ASSDSPRSTDTQY
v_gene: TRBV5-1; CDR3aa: ASGLTFGLAPVAKNIQY
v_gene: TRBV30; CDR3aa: AWSGVYNEQF
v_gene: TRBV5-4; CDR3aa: ASTLQGALGTDTQY
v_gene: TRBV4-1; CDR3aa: ASSQDGGKETQY
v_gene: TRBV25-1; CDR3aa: ASSETRYEQF
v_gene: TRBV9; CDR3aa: ASSPGSGQGWTDTQY
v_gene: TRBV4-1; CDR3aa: ASSQVISSGQGNEKLF
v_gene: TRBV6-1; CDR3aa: ASSGQGIATNEKLF
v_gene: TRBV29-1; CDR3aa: SARDSDNSPLH
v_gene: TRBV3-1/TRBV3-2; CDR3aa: ASSQNGGTDTQY
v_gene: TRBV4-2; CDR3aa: ASSQVSELGQDYGYT
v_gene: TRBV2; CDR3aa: ASGRGEMGADTQY
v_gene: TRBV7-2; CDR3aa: ASSLSTGLATEAF
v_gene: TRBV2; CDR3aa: ASSLFGLAETPF
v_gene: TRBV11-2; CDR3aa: ASSSRGRGTEAF
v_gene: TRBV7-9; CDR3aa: ASSLRGTGEESTEAF
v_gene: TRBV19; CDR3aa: ASKTGGGYEQY
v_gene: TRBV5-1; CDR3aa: ASSSDTGAPTRSPLH
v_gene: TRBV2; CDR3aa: ATAVRDNEQF
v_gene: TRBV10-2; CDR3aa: ASFTGDYGYT
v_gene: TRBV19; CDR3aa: ASSISMSQGQF
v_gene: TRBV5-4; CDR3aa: ASSPRTSGSYNEQF
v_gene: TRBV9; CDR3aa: ASSAHTANYGYT
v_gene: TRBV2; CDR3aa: ASSYIDVGTAGNTIY
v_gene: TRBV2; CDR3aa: ASSQGYEQY
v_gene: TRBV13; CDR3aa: ASKKGATGELF
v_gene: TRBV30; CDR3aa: AWIDSSSYNEQF
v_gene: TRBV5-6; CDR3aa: ASSIYSSYNEQF
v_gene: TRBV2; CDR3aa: ASRPTGGNTGELF
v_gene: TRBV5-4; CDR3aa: ASSLAGTGGIDEQF
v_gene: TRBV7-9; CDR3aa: ASSLIAGVSNEQF
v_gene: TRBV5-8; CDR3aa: ASSLVAGATPLYNSPLH
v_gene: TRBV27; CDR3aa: ASSRRDRDYGYT